The 7 T cell receptor beta chains listed next were all sequenced from one sample in a study of CD8 T cells in ankylosing spondylitis (dated by TCRdb to 2016 to 2017). Libraries were built with 5' RACE. The sequencer listed for this sample is Illumina HiSeq 2500. TCRdb applied fastp at Q25 and MiXCR to the public reads, then kept only in-frame beta chains. One record per CDR3 amino acid sequence lists the most common genes and DNA. A total of about 35,000 distinct CDR3 sequences appear in this sample, 9% to 12% of them only once. The ten largest clones add up to more than 15% of the sample. The sample taken for sequencing was blood, either unsorted or a sorted T cell fraction (not recorded which). The origin of the receptors is a male donor with ankylosing spondylitis or in good health (not recorded which).

This clonotype was recorded at least ten times. The chain couples TRBV7-6 to TRBJ2-1, with 7 bases lining up with TRBD2. Germline V gene sequence: CDR1 SGHVS, CDR2 FNYEAQ. The CDR3 loop spans 16 amino acids. With V trimmed by 5 bases and J by 7 bases, 14 bases remained unmatched. DNA for the CDR3: TGTGCCAGCAGCAATCAAGCGGGGATAAGACGGAATGAGCAGTTCTTC. Its translation is CASSNQAGIRRNEQFF. The whole variable domain, filled in from reference TRBV7-6 and TRBJ2-1, reads GAGVSQSPRYKVTKRGQDVALRCDPISGHVSLYWYRQALGQGPEFLTYFNYEAQQDKSGLPNDRFSAERPEGSISTLTIQRTEQRDSAMYRCASSNQAGIRRNEQFFGPGTRLTVL.

There are a few counts of this clonotype. The gene calls are TRBV12-5 and TRBJ2-7; the D is unclear. This CDR3 region has 13 residues. Deletions cut 5 bases from V and 7 bases from J, with 15 bases between. Germline lookup yields CDR1 LGHNT and CDR2 FRNRAP. CDR3: CASGNLLGREQYF. Written as DNA, the CDR3 is TGTGCTAGTGGTAACCTCTTAGGTCGGGAGCAGTACTTC. Filled out from reference TRBV12-5 and TRBJ2-7, the complete variable domain reads DARVTQTPRHKVTEMGQEVTMRCQPILGHNTVFWYRQTMMQGLELLAYFRNRAPLDDSGMPKDRFSAEMPDATLATLKIQPSEPRDSAVYFCASGNLLGREQYFGPGTRLTVT.

In this sample, this clonotype turned up many times. The chain employs TRBV29-1 and TRBJ2-7, with 9 bases aligning to TRBD2. V dropped 7 bases and J dropped 4; count of bases not matched to a gene: 11. The CDR3 totals 14 residues. Per germline, CDR1 SQVTM and CDR2 ANQGSEA. The CDR3 sequence: CSAGAGGIRYEQYF. CDR3 DNA: TGCAGCGCTGGAGCGGGAGGAATAAGGTACGAGCAGTACTTC.

This clonotype came up a few times. This chain connects TRBV7-6 to TRBJ2-1; D gene ambiguous. Germline CDR1 SGHVS, CDR2 FNYEAQ. The CDR3 spans 15 residues. V shed 7 bases and J shed 4 bases, with 17 bases lying between them. The CDR3 region has the DNA TGTGCCAGCACCCTGGACCGGGCCTCTTACAATGAGCAGTTCTTC. The encoded protein is CASTLDRASYNEQFF.

This clonotype appeared many times. This chain links TRBV6-5 with TRBJ2-5; D unresolved. Trimming took 6 bases from V and 3 from J, leaving 5 bases between them. The CDR3 is 11 amino acids. CDR1 and CDR2 (germline): MNHEY, SVGAGI. CDR3 sequence: CASSGKETQYF. The CDR3 DNA sequence: TGTGCCAGCAGCGGCAAAGAGACCCAGTACTTC.

At least ten counts were recorded for this clonotype. This sequence joins TRBV4-1 and TRBJ2-5, with D maybe TRBD2 (6 bases). The CDR3 is 13 amino acids. V lost 2 bases and J lost 4, with 8 bases in between. CDR1 and CDR2 (germline): MGHRA, YSYEKL. CDR3 DNA: TGCGCCAGCAGCCAATGGAGGGGAGAGACCCAGTACTTC. Translation gives CASSQWRGETQYF.

The chain has TRBV6-5 and TRBJ1-5, with 7 bases fitting TRBD1. CDR1 and CDR2 (germline): MNHEY, SVGAGI. The CDR3 runs 19 residues. With 2 bases clipped from V and 1 base from J, the junction kept 14 bases outside the gene matches. The CDR3 coding sequence is TGTGCCAGCAGTTACAGTCGCCAGGGGGGAGATGTGAGCAATCAGCCCCAGCATTTT. Translating gives CASSYSRQGGDVSNQPQHF.